These 5 T cell receptor beta chains originate from one sample sequenced in a study of early stage breast cancer tumors. Using immunoSEQ multiplex PCR, the repertoire was profiled, and TCRdb retains in-frame clones only, with some absent. The table has tens of thousands of clones, around 80% seen once. Sequencing was carried out using blood. All receptors come from a person aged 35 to 50 with breast cancer.

J is TRBJ2-5 and V is TRBV7-9, with 9 bases aligning to TRBD1. Germline V CDR1 and CDR2: SEHNR, FQNEAQ (reference sequence). CDR3 length: 15 amino acids. The J segment lost 7 bases and the V segment lost 2 bases, leaving 8 bases of the junction unmatched. The CDR3 sequence is CASSLTGGAYRTQYF. DNA of the CDR3: TGTGCCAGCAGCTTAACAGGGGGCGCTTATAGGACCCAGTACTTC.

The rearrangement links TRBV13 to TRBJ2-5; 7 positions agree with TRBD1. This CDR3 is 15 amino acids long. Germline V gene data show CDR1 as PRHDT and CDR2 as FYEKMQ (reference sequence). V trimming: 5 bases; J trimming: 5 bases; junction bases outside the gene matches: 11. For the CDR3, the DNA is TGTGCCAGCAGCCTGGGACAGCCATTGACGGAGACCCAGTACTTC. Its protein is CASSLGQPLTETQYF.

The chain carries TRBV28 and TRBJ2-7; maybe TRBD2 (5 bases). Trimming shortened V by 9 bases and J by 6 bases, and 15 bases separated the two germline ends. The CDR3 covers 12 residues. Germline assignment: CDR1 MDHEN and CDR2 SYDVKM. The CDR3 is CASSPTRIEQYF. The CDR3 DNA reads TGTGCCAGTTCGCCTACTAGGATCGAGCAGTACTTC. Complete variable domain (other parts from reference TRBV28 and TRBJ2-7): DVKVTQSSRYLVKRTGEKVFLECVQDMDHENMFWYRQDPGLGLRLIYFSYDVKMKEKGDIPEGYSVSREKKERFSLILESASTNQTSMYLCASSPTRIEQYFGPGTRLTVT.

This chain uses TRBV19 with TRBJ1-5; possibly TRBD1 for D (6 bases). Deletions cut 5 bases from V and 0 bases from J, with 11 bases between. This CDR3 spans 15 amino acids. Germline loops: CDR1 LNHDA, CDR2 SQIVND (reference sequence). The CDR3 region has the DNA TGTGCCAGTAGTGTGGGACATCTTAGCAATCAGCCCCAGCATTTT. It translates to CASSVGHLSNQPQHF.

This clone was seen more than once but under ten times. The V gene is TRBV5-4, the J gene TRBJ2-7; D is unresolved. The CDR3 sequence is 13 residues long. The germline CDR1 and CDR2 sequences are SGHNT and YYREEE (reference sequence). V was cut by 0 bases and J by 3 bases, with 7 bases left in between. CDR3 sequence (DNA): TGTGCCAGCAGCTTGGGCTATAACTACGAGCAGTACTTC. Translating gives CASSLGYNYEQYF. Using reference TRBV5-4 and TRBJ2-7 for the parts outside the CDR3, the full variable domain is ETGVTQSPTHLIKTRGQQVTLRCSSQSGHNTVSWYQQALGQGPQFIFQYYREEENGRGNFPPRFSGLQFPNYSSELNVNALELDDSALYLCASSLGYNYEQYFGPGTRLTVT.